Listed here are 32 T cell receptor beta chains from one sample, sequenced in a study of OX40 agonist ivuxolimab in advanced cancers. Clones were sequenced by immunoSEQ multiplex PCR, and TCRdb holds only the in-frame ones, with some missing. Here the sample spans about 91,000 clones, around 84% being singletons. The sample here was CD4+ or CD8+ T cells sorted from blood, taken in a trial of the OX40 agonist ivuxolimab. The source of these receptors is an adult with an advanced solid tumor such as melanoma, head and neck, liver or kidney cancer.

The V call is TRBV5-1, the J call TRBJ1-2, with 7 nucleotides matching TRBD1. Germline trimming cut 6 bases from V and 8 bases from J; bases unmatched to any gene: 10. The CDR3 is 13 amino acids. Germline CDR1 SGHRS, CDR2 YFSETQ. The CDR3 coding sequence is TGCGCCAGCAACGTAGGGGGCGCCGAGGGCTACACCTTC. Its translation is CASNVGGAEGYTF.

The chain couples TRBV5-6 to TRBJ2-5, with 8 bases matching TRBD1. CDR1 and CDR2 from the germline V gene are SGHDT and YYEEEE. The CDR3 consists of 13 residues. Unmatched junction bases numbered 1, after V lost 4 bases and J lost 2 bases. The CDR3 nucleotides are TGTGCCAGCAGCCGGGACAGGCAAGAGACCCAGTACTTC. It is translated as CASSRDRQETQYF. The whole variable domain, filled in from reference TRBV5-6 and TRBJ2-5, reads DAGVTQSPTHLIKTRGQQVTLRCSPKSGHDTVSWYQQALGQGPQFIFQYYEEEERQRGNFPDRFSGHQFPNYSSELNVNALLLGDSALYLCASSRDRQETQYFGPGTRLLVL.

This sequence joins TRBV9 and TRBJ2-7; TRBD2 matches at 10 bases. The length of the CDR3 is 15 residues. Germline V gene sequence: CDR1 SGDLS, CDR2 YYNGEE. J gave up 4 bases and V 0 bases, and 4 bases lay outside the gene matches. The CDR3 DNA is TGTGCCAGCAGCGTAGGGAGTAGCGGGAGGTACGAGCAGTACTTC. Protein sequence: CASSVGSSGRYEQYF.

The rearrangement joins TRBV7-9 to TRBJ2-1, with D possibly TRBD2 on 5 matching bases. This CDR3 spans 14 amino acids. V lost 5 bases to trimming and J lost 4 bases, with 12 bases between them. Germline V gene sequence: CDR1 SEHNR, CDR2 FQNEAQ (reference sequence). The CDR3 sequence: CASSLVTSYNEQFF. For the CDR3, the DNA is TGTGCCAGCAGCCTTGTCACTAGTTACAATGAGCAGTTCTTC.

V usage is TRBV5-5 and J usage is TRBJ1-3; weak D call: TRBD1 (5 bases). V was cut by 0 bases and J by 4 bases, with 11 bases left in between. The CDR3 has 15 residues. The germline CDR1 and CDR2 sequences are SGHKS and YYEKEE (reference sequence). DNA for the CDR3: TGTGCCAGCAGCTTGGGAATGGGACCCGGAAACACCATATATTTT. Translation: CASSLGMGPGNTIYF.

V and J are TRBV6-5 and TRBJ2-7; TRBD2 is a possible D gene (5 bases). The V gene lost 7 bases and the J gene lost 1 base, with 14 bases spanning the gap. This CDR3 is 14 amino acids long. The germline CDR1 and CDR2 sequences are MNHEY and SVGAGI. The CDR3 DNA follows: TGTGCCAGCAAGAGGGCCAAACCGTCCTACGAGCAGTACTTC. Its translation is CASKRAKPSYEQYF.

In its sample, this clone was seen a few times. The chain links TRBV5-4 to TRBJ2-7; 8 bases map to TRBD2. There are 14 residues in the CDR3. Trimming cost V 0 bases and J 4 bases; bases outside gene matches: 3. CDR1 SGHNT and CDR2 YYREEE come from the germline V gene (reference sequence). This CDR3 reads CASSLAPSGYEQYF. The CDR3 DNA reads TGTGCCAGCAGCTTGGCACCTAGCGGGTACGAGCAGTACTTC. The complete variable domain, with remaining parts taken from reference TRBV5-4 and TRBJ2-7, reads ETGVTQSPTHLIKTRGQQVTLRCSSQSGHNTVSWYQQALGQGPQFIFQYYREEENGRGNFPPRFSGLQFPNYSSELNVNALELDDSALYLCASSLAPSGYEQYFGPGTRLTVT.

This clone has just one count. This sequence joins TRBV28 and TRBJ2-5; D unresolved. Germline V gene data show CDR1 as MDHEN and CDR2 as SYDVKM. The CDR3 is made up of 10 amino acids. The V and J ends lost 10 bases and 1 base respectively, with 4 bases between them. The CDR3 bases are TGTGCCACCTTCCAAGAGACCCAGTACTTC. Protein: CATFQETQYF.

V gene TRBV18 combines with J gene TRBJ2-5; D is ambiguous. The CDR3 is made up of 13 amino acids. Germline CDR1 KGHSH, CDR2 LQKENI. The V end lost 2 bases, the J end lost 1 base, and 5 bases lay between the germline ends. Here the CDR3 DNA reads TGTGCCAGCTCACCAGCCCCCCAAGAGACCCAGTACTTC. Its translation is CASSPAPQETQYF.

This clone was counted a single time. CDR3 nucleotide sequence: TGCGCCAGCAGCCCAGGGACTAGCGACTCCTACGAGCAGTACTTC. Its protein is CASSPGTSDSYEQYF. J is TRBJ2-7 and V is TRBV5-1; 10 bases fit TRBD2. J lost 0 bases, V lost 4 bases, and 4 bases had no gene match. Germline loops: CDR1 SGHRS, CDR2 YFSETQ. The CDR3 consists of 15 residues.

V and J are TRBV5-1 and TRBJ2-3; 7 nucleotides line up with TRBD1. The germline V gene has CDR1 SGHRS and CDR2 YFSETQ. The CDR3 spans 14 residues. The V segment lost 0 bases and the J segment 6 bases; nucleotides outside the gene matches: 4. As DNA, the CDR3 is TGCGCCAGCAGCTTGGGTGACAGGGTTGATACGCAGTATTTT. This codes for CASSLGDRVDTQYF.

This clone was picked up one time. J is TRBJ1-1 and V is TRBV6-1, with D tentatively TRBD1 (5 bases). Germline values: CDR1 MNHNS, CDR2 SASEGT. Trimming took off 3 bases at V and 5 bases at J, with 19 bases between the two ends. This CDR3 is built from 16 residues. The DNA for the CDR3 is TGTGCCAGCAGTGATCGGGCGGGTTCTGGGGGTACTGAAGCTTTCTTT. This codes for CASSDRAGSGGTEAFF.

The chain recombines TRBV2 with TRBJ2-3, with 14 nucleotides matching TRBD2. Losses at the gene ends were 8 bases for V and 4 bases for J; bases not matched to a gene: 8. The CDR3 consists of 16 residues. CDR1 and CDR2 (germline): SNHLY, FYNNEI. The CDR3 DNA sequence: TGTGCCAGCCGGCGACTAGCGGGAGGGAGTGCAGATACGCAGTATTTT. It yields the protein CASRRLAGGSADTQYF.

The rearrangement links TRBV7-9 to TRBJ1-4, with 7 bases fitting TRBD1. This CDR3 comprises 14 residues. From germline, CDR1 is SEHNR and CDR2 FQNEAQ (reference sequence). Germline trimming cut 5 bases from V and 3 bases from J; bases unmatched to any gene: 3. CDR3 DNA sequence: TGTGCCAGCAGCACCGGGACAGCTAATGAAAAACTGTTTTTT. Its protein product is CASSTGTANEKLFF.

This chain joins TRBV7-2 and TRBJ1-4, with 7 bases identical to TRBD1. This CDR3 contains 14 residues. The germline V gene has CDR1 SGHTA and CDR2 FQGNSA. Losses at the gene ends were 4 bases for V and 4 bases for J; bases not matched to a gene: 3. The CDR3 nucleotides read TGTGCCAGCAGCTCGGGACAGTATAATGAAAAACTGTTTTTT. Translated, it gives CASSSGQYNEKLFF.

The rearrangement links TRBV19 to TRBJ2-2, with 7 bases lining up with TRBD1. The CDR3 is made up of 14 amino acids. Trimming cost V 9 bases and J 1 base; bases outside gene matches: 5. Germline-derived CDR1 and CDR2 are LNHDA and SQIVND (reference sequence). The CDR3 DNA follows: TGTGCCAGCAGAGGGGGCTTGAACACCGGGGAGCTGTTTTTT. Protein product: CASRGGLNTGELFF.

The rearrangement joins TRBV19 to TRBJ1-2, with 9 bases lining up with TRBD1. After removal of 2 bases from V and 6 bases from J, the junction contained 10 bases not matched to a gene. The CDR3 is 16 amino acids. CDR1 LNHDA and CDR2 SQIVND come from the germline V gene (reference sequence). This CDR3 reads CASSILGTGQGHGYTF. The CDR3 DNA sequence: TGTGCCAGTAGTATACTGGGGACGGGACAGGGTCATGGCTACACCTTC.

The chain combines TRBV27 with TRBJ2-7; possibly TRBD2 for D (5 bases). This CDR3 has 17 residues. The V end was cut by 0 bases, the J end by 5 bases, with 20 bases between. Germline V CDR1 and CDR2: MNHEY, SMNVEV (reference sequence). The CDR3 nucleotides read TGTGCCAGCAGTTTATCCTCCGGGGTCGGAGCCCTCCACGAGCAGTACTTC. It yields the protein CASSLSSGVGALHEQYF.

The chain is built from TRBV19 and TRBJ2-7; 15 bases line up with TRBD2. V was clipped by 3 bases and J by 4 bases; unmatched bases: 1. Germline V gives CDR1 LNHDA, CDR2 SQIVND (reference sequence). This CDR3 contains 15 residues. CDR3 DNA sequence: TGTGCCAGTAGTATCGGGACTAGCGGGAGGTACGAGCAGTACTTC. It translates to CASSIGTSGRYEQYF.

The chain has TRBV7-8 and TRBJ2-7; D may correspond to TRBD1 or TRBD2 (6 bases each). The CDR3 sequence is 15 residues long. Germline CDR1 SGHVS, CDR2 FQNEAQ. Trimming removed 5 bases from V and 6 bases from J, with 20 bases in between. Here the CDR3 DNA reads TGTGCCAGCAGCCCCCCGTGGAGGGGGGTTCGCGAGCAGTACTTC. It is translated as CASSPPWRGVREQYF. The whole variable domain, remainder taken from reference TRBV7-8 and TRBJ2-7, is GAGVSQSPRYKVAKRGQDVALRCDPISGHVSLFWYQQALGQGPEFLTYFQNEAQLDKSGLPSDRFFAERPEGSVSTLKIQRTQQEDSAVYLCASSPPWRGVREQYFGPGTRLTVT.

This chain connects TRBV19 to TRBJ1-5; D is unresolved. The CDR3 has 17 residues. V shed 0 bases and J shed 3 bases, with 15 bases lying between them. Germline V gene lookup returns CDR1 LNHDA and CDR2 SQIVND (reference sequence). CDR3 sequence: CASSIDAHRGTNQPQHF. The CDR3 bases are TGTGCCAGTAGTATAGATGCCCATCGGGGAACCAATCAGCCCCAGCATTTT. The entire variable domain, with the rest obtained from reference TRBV19 and TRBJ1-5, is as follows: DGGITQSPKYLFRKEGQNVTLSCEQNLNHDAMYWYRQDPGQGLRLIYYSQIVNDFQKGDIAEGYSVSREKKESFPLTVTSAQKNPTAFYLCASSIDAHRGTNQPQHFGDGTRLSIL.

The chain combines TRBV6-6 with TRBJ2-2; 8 bases map to TRBD2. The ends lost 6 bases at V and 5 bases at J; junction bases unmatched: 8. The germline CDR1 and CDR2 sequences are MNHNY and SVGAGI (reference sequence). CDR3 length: 15 amino acids. The CDR3 here is CASRPGTGGTGELFF. CDR3 bases: TGTGCCAGCAGACCCGGGACGGGAGGGACCGGGGAGCTGTTTTTT.

The chain combines TRBV5-1 with TRBJ1-2; possibly TRBD1 for D (6 bases). Germline V lookup: CDR1 SGHRS, CDR2 YFSETQ. The germline V and J ends were trimmed by 3 bases and 8 bases, with 17 bases remaining between them. The CDR3 length is 14 residues. CDR3 coding DNA: TGCGCCAGCAGCTATACAGGGAACCCTAGCGGCTACACCTTC. It encodes CASSYTGNPSGYTF.

The chain uses TRBV29-1 and TRBJ2-3; 7 bases align to TRBD2. Unmatched junction bases numbered 4, after V lost 7 bases and J lost 0 bases. This CDR3 is 13 amino acids long. Per the germline V gene, CDR1 is SQVTM and CDR2 is ANQGSEA. The CDR3 nucleotides read TGCAGCGGGGCTAGCGGAAGCACAGATACGCAGTATTTT. This translates into CSGASGSTDTQYF.

The gene calls are TRBV6-1 and TRBJ2-5, with 7 bases that match TRBD1. Per the germline V gene, CDR1 is MNHNS and CDR2 is SASEGT. The trim removed 5 bases at V and 1 base at J, leaving 4 bases unmatched. The CDR3 runs 14 residues. The CDR3 spells CASSRDRFQETQYF. CDR3 sequence (DNA): TGTGCCAGCAGTCGGGACAGATTCCAAGAGACCCAGTACTTC.

This clone was seen once. The chain recombines TRBV5-5 with TRBJ2-2; 7 positions match TRBD2. Per the germline V gene, CDR1 is SGHKS and CDR2 is YYEKEE (reference sequence). V lost 3 bases to trimming and J lost 1 base; unmatched junction nucleotides: 3. CDR3 length: 15 residues. In DNA, the CDR3 is TGTGCCAGCAGCTGGGGGAGGGAGAACACCGGGGAGCTGTTTTTT. Encoded protein: CASSWGRENTGELFF.

This clone was recorded only once. The chain carries TRBV6-5 and TRBJ1-1; 7 nucleotides align to TRBD1. The germline V gene has CDR1 MNHEY and CDR2 SVGAGI. The trim removed 6 bases at V and 5 bases at J, leaving 9 bases unmatched. This CDR3 is 14 amino acids long. The CDR3 sequence: CASRPDRAGTEAFF. For the CDR3, the DNA is TGTGCCAGCAGGCCCGACAGGGCAGGAACTGAAGCTTTCTTT.

V usage is TRBV6-6 and J usage is TRBJ1-1; D not certain. The CDR3 runs 14 residues. With 6 bases removed from V and 3 bases from J, the gap between germline ends came to 14 bases. Germline V lookup: CDR1 MNHNY, CDR2 SVGAGI (reference sequence). The CDR3 coding sequence is TGTGCCAGCAGAAACTCTAGGGTTGACACTGAAGCTTTCTTT. This translates into CASRNSRVDTEAFF.

The chain joins TRBV12-5 to TRBJ1-1; D call uncertain. This CDR3 spans 14 amino acids. The V and J ends lost 4 bases and 1 base respectively, with 10 bases between them. Germline V gives CDR1 LGHNT, CDR2 FRNRAP. CDR3 region: CASGSREENTEAFF. For the CDR3, the DNA is TGTGCTAGTGGTTCGAGGGAGGAGAACACTGAAGCTTTCTTT.

CDR3 nucleotides: TGTGCCACCAGCAGAGATTTGATTGGGGTTAACGGCTACACCTTC. It yields the protein CATSRDLIGVNGYTF. The chain joins TRBV15 to TRBJ1-2; D is undetermined. V lost 0 bases and J 8 bases, leaving 16 bases between the germline ends. The germline V gene encodes CDR1 LNHNV and CDR2 YYDKDF (reference sequence). The CDR3 has 15 amino acids.

J is TRBJ2-1 and V is TRBV25-1; D perhaps matches TRBD2 (5 bases). Germline lookup yields CDR1 MGHDK and CDR2 SYGVNS. This CDR3 contains 15 residues. V lost 1 base and J lost 6, with 13 bases in between. The CDR3 DNA reads TGTGCCAGCAGTGAATTAAGCGGCAAATCCAATGAGCAGTTCTTC. This translates into CASSELSGKSNEQFF.

The rearrangement uses TRBV29-1 and TRBJ1-2, with D hard to call. CDR3 size: 13 residues. Trimming removed 1 base from V and 2 bases from J, with 8 bases in between. Germline V CDR1 and CDR2: SQVTM, ANQGSEA. CDR3 sequence reads: CSVEGFRNYGYTF. CDR3 in DNA: TGCAGCGTTGAAGGATTTCGCAACTATGGCTACACCTTC.